The clone carrying this T cell receptor (beta chain) was counted many times. Its antigen is unknown. As it was prepared, the TCRbeta library received unique molecular identifiers. MiXCR, run by TCRdb on the PCR reads, gives a single entry per CDR3 protein. The sample carries 450,000 to 600,000 distinct CDR3 sequences, approximately 10% recorded once. CDR3 size: 14 residues. Germline assignment: CDR1 GTSNPN and CDR2 SVGIG (reference sequence). The germline V and J ends were trimmed by 0 bases and 0 bases, with 8 bases remaining between them. This record comes from a study of T-cell reconstitution after alpha-beta-depleted transplantation in children. Study conclusions and caveats: About two months after transplant, alpha-beta T cells reportedly came from several hundred expanded graft clones. Day-60 TCRbeta diversity that was high in some patients was derived from surviving recipient T cells and thymic progenitors. It was newly produced T cells that mostly accounted for T-cell counts and diversity one year after transplant.

Material: PBMCs, obtained before TCRalphabeta/CD19-depleted stem cell transplant. The receptor was isolated from a child aged 2-9 years with inherited bone marrow failure, due to receive a stem cell transplant. This sequence joins TRBV30 and TRBJ1-1; D is ambiguous. The CDR3 bases are TGTGCCTGGAGTGTATCCTACCTGAACACTGAAGCTTTCTTT. Protein sequence: CAWSVSYLNTEAFF.